This T cell receptor beta chain originates from a study of blood T cell repertoires in COVID-19. Study-level information: Researchers got acute and convalescent COVID-19 samples from the United States, Italy and Spain. From T cells, B-cell-depleted T cells, or PBMCs came the material, which was cDNA or gDNA.

The CDR3 has 12 residues. V shed 11 bases and J 5 bases; nucleotides not matched to a gene: 8. Repertoires were generated with immunoSEQ multiplex PCR, while TCRdb's copy carries only in-frame clones and drops some. This table holds 190,000 or so clones, 87% found once. The rearrangement uses TRBV12-3 or TRBV12-4 and TRBJ2-5; TRBD1 agrees at 7 bases. The receptor comes from a man between 40 and 49 years old with active or convalescent COVID-19. The specimen sequenced was peripheral blood. This CDR3 is CASKGAGETQYF. CDR3 nucleotide sequence: TGTGCCTCAAAGGGGGCAGGGGAGACCCAGTACTTC.